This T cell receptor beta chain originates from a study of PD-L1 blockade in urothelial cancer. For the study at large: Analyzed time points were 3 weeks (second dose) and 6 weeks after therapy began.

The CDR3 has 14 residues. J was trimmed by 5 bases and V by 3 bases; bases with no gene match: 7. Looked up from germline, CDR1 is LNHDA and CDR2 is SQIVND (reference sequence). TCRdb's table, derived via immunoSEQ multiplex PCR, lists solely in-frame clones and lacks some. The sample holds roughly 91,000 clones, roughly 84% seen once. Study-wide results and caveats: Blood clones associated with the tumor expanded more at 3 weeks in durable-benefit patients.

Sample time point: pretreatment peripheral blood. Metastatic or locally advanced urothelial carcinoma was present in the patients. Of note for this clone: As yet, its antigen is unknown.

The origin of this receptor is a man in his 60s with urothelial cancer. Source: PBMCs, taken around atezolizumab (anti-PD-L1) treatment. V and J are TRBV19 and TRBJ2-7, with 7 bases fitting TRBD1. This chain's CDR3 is CASSMTGLSDEQYF. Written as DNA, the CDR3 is TGTGCCAGTAGTATGACAGGGCTTTCCGACGAGCAGTACTTC.